Each of the 6 T cell receptor beta chains below was sequenced from the same sample in a study of breast tumors, draining lymph nodes, adjacent tissues. The lymph nodes were axillary draining lymph nodes from breast cancer patients. Using its own MiXCR run on the multiplex PCR reads, TCRdb lists one record per CDR3 protein. The data hold 150,000 to 200,000 distinct CDR3 sequences, with 25% to 40% observed a single time. The sample was axillary lymph node tissue. These receptors all come from a female donor with breast cancer. Some clones in this sample may be carry-over from other donors' samples.

In the case of this clonotype: Germline is not matched at one junction end, which may reflect a read error. The chain combines TRBV30 with TRBJ2-7; TRBD1 might be the D (6 bases). The CDR3 length is 15 residues. The germline CDR1 and CDR2 sequences are GTSNPN and SVGIG (reference sequence). This chain's CDR3 is CAWRYLDRISYQQYF. CDR3 nucleotides: TGTGCCTGGAGGTACCTCGACAGGATCTCCTACCAGCAGTACTTC.

Many counts were recorded for this clonotype. The rearrangement joins TRBV7-3 to TRBJ2-1; 9 bases agree with TRBD2. V trimming: 6 bases; J trimming: 1 base; junction bases outside the gene matches: 7. This CDR3 contains 16 residues. Germline V CDR1 and CDR2: SGHTA, FQGTGA. The CDR3 nucleotides are TGTGCCAGCAGTCTTAGCGGGGGAGGGTCCTACAATGAGCAGTTCTTC. Encoded protein: CASSLSGGGSYNEQFF.

This clonotype was detected ten times or more. This sequence joins TRBV7-3 and TRBJ2-6; D is perhaps TRBD1 (6 bases). The CDR3 is 14 amino acids. Germline loops: CDR1 SGHTA, CDR2 FQGTGA. Deletions cut 6 bases from V and 3 bases from J, with 9 bases between. CDR3 residues: CASRQGGGANVLTF. As DNA, the CDR3 is TGTGCCAGCAGACAGGGTGGTGGGGCCAACGTCCTGACTTTC.

This clonotype was detected ten times or more. No DNA is shown, since the ends of the CDR3 on it are uncertain; the CDR3 is the one TCRdb lists. This chain connects TRBV7-8 to TRBJ1-6; no DNA check was done on the table's D call, TRBD1. The germline CDR1 and CDR2 sequences are SGHVS and FQNEAQ. The CDR3 extends over 15 residues, inclusive of both ends. The CDR3 sequence: CASSWGQGTSSPPHF.

This clonotype appeared many times. The chain combines TRBV9 with TRBJ2-3; perhaps TRBD2 as D (5 bases). Trimming shortened V by 4 bases and J by 4 bases, and 22 bases separated the two germline ends. The length of the CDR3 is 17 residues. Germline V gene data show CDR1 as SGDLS and CDR2 as YYNGEE. As DNA, the CDR3 is TGTGCCAGCAGCTCCCCTTACGGGGTGATTCGGGCAGATACGCAGTATTTT. It encodes CASSSPYGVIRADTQYF.

This clonotype has ten or more counts. The rearrangement links TRBV2 to TRBJ2-3; 7 positions match TRBD2. Trimming at V came to 3 bases and at J to 7 bases, leaving 10 bases not matched to a gene. The V gene's germline CDR1 is SNHLY and CDR2 FYNNEI. This CDR3 has 15 amino acids. The CDR3 bases are TGTGCCAGCAGTGAGGGGTATTTGGGAGGGAATACGCAGTATTTT. It specifies CASSEGYLGGNTQYF.